What follows are 8 T cell receptor beta chains derived from one specimen sequenced in a study of T cell repertoires in cytomegalovirus infection. One entry per CDR3 protein results from TCRdb running MiXCR on the reads. Of approximately 1,000,000 distinct CDR3 sequences listed, more than 25% are singletons. These receptors' targets are unknown. Sequenced here: cultured CD8+ T cells from PBMCs, sampled from culture after CMV antigen stimulation. These receptors all come from a human donor in good health (CMV status not recorded). Some clones in this sample may be carry-over from other donors' samples.

This clonotype has a handful of counts. V is TRBV5-5 and J is TRBJ1-2, with D possibly TRBD1 on 5 matching bases. V lost 2 bases and J lost 10, with 27 bases in between. The germline gives CDR1 SGHKS, CDR2 YYEKEE (reference sequence). CDR3 length equals 17 residues. CDR3 DNA sequence: TGTGCCAGCAGCTTAAGACGGTTTATGACAGCATCTATGGACTACACCTTC. Translation: CASSLRRFMTASMDYTF.

Worth noting for this clonotype: A much larger clone lies one base from this, so it may be a read error. The V and J genes are TRBV7-6 and TRBJ2-6; 7 positions agree with TRBD2. The CDR3 has 16 amino acids. Germline CDR1 SGHVS, CDR2 FNYEAQ. V trimming: 5 bases; J trimming: 3 bases; junction bases outside the gene matches: 7. The CDR3, as DNA: TGTGCCAGCAGCCCGGGGAGGGATGTTGGGGCCAACGTCCTGACTTTC. Its protein product is CASSPGRDVGANVLTF.

This clonotype was observed at least ten times. The V gene is TRBV12-3 or TRBV12-4, the J gene TRBJ1-1, with D hard to call. V lost 6 bases and J 4 bases, leaving 9 bases between the germline ends. The CDR3 is made up of 12 amino acids. The CDR3 is CASSLRGTEAFF. The CDR3 nucleotides are TGTGCCAGCAGCCTCCGGGGCACTGAAGCTTTCTTT.

As regards this clonotype: A junction boundary mismatches the germline segment, possibly from a read error. The chain combines TRBV7-8 with TRBJ2-5; possibly TRBD1 for D (6 bases). Germline V gene data show CDR1 as SGHVS and CDR2 as FQNEAQ. This CDR3 is 15 amino acids long. The DNA of the CDR3 is TGTGTCAGCAGCTTCCTGGACAGCTACCAAGAGACCCAGTACTTC. Its protein is CVSSFLDSYQETQYF. The full variable domain, rest sourced from reference TRBV7-8 and TRBJ2-5, is GAGVSQSPRYKVAKRGQDVALRCDPISGHVSLFWYQQALGQGPEFLTYFQNEAQLDKSGLPSDRFFAERPEGSVSTLKIQRTQQEDSAVYLCVSSFLDSYQETQYFGPGTRLLVL.

The V call is TRBV10-3, the J call TRBJ1-4, with a tentative D call TRBD1 (6 bases). V was pared by 2 bases and J by 14 bases, with 27 bases between. Germline CDR1 is ENHRY and CDR2 is SYGVKD. This CDR3 contains 17 residues. CDR3: CAISERGGLGAPLGLFF. DNA of the CDR3: TGTGCCATCAGTGAGCGGGGGGGGCTTGGGGCCCCACTTGGGCTGTTTTTT.

This clonotype was seen a handful of times. The rearrangement joins TRBV2 to TRBJ1-2; D is uncertain. The CDR3 is 10 residues long. Trimming removed 7 bases from V and 8 bases from J, with 8 bases in between. CDR1 and CDR2 from the germline V gene are SNHLY and FYNNEI. The CDR3 DNA reads TGTGCCAGCAAGGTTGGAGGCTACACCTTC. It codes for CASKVGGYTF.

This clonotype was observed a handful of times. The V call is TRBV5-5, the J call TRBJ1-5; maybe TRBD1 (6 bases). V was cut by 1 base and J by 5 bases, with 16 bases left in between. Germline-derived CDR1 and CDR2 are SGHKS and YYEKEE (reference sequence). The CDR3 is 16 amino acids. CDR3 region: CASSLTGGRRDQPQHF. CDR3 nucleotides: TGTGCCAGCAGCTTGACTGGGGGGCGCCGAGATCAGCCCCAGCATTTT. Full variable domain (outside the CDR3, taken from reference TRBV5-5 and TRBJ1-5): DAGVTQSPTHLIKTRGQQVTLRCSPISGHKSVSWYQQVLGQGPQFIFQYYEKEERGRGNFPDRFSARQFPNYSSELNVNALLLGDSALYLCASSLTGGRRDQPQHFGDGTRLSIL.

This clonotype was counted between two and nine times. J is TRBJ1-2 and V is TRBV19; a possible D gene is TRBD1 (5 bases). Germline values: CDR1 LNHDA, CDR2 SQIVND (reference sequence). The CDR3 runs 16 residues. The V end was cut by 2 bases, the J end by 5 bases, with 18 bases between. CDR3 residues: CASSITAMEGLYGYTF. As DNA, the CDR3 is TGTGCCAGTAGTATAACGGCGATGGAGGGGCTTTATGGCTACACCTTC. Based on the CDR3 plus reference TRBV19 and TRBJ1-2, the full variable domain is DGGITQSPKYLFRKEGQNVTLSCEQNLNHDAMYWYRQDPGQGLRLIYYSQIVNDFQKGDIAEGYSVSREKKESFPLTVTSAQKNPTAFYLCASSITAMEGLYGYTFGSGTRLTVV.